Listed below are T cell receptor beta chains from one sample, sequenced in a study of OX40 agonist ivuxolimab in advanced cancers. Assay: immunoSEQ multiplex PCR; the TCRdb copy retains only in-frame clones and omits some. The data show about 84,000 clones, with 89% seen just once and around 0.19% held by the top ten. This material consisted of CD4+ or CD8+ T cells sorted from blood, taken in a trial of the OX40 agonist ivuxolimab. The receptors stem from an adult with an advanced solid tumor such as melanoma, head and neck, liver or kidney cancer. The CDR3 runs from the conserved cysteine through the conserved F or W. The order of the fields is CDR3 length, V gene, J gene, D gene, clone size, CDR3 protein, CDR3 DNA. The D gene is left open where the match is weak. Clone sizes are given selectively: once, few, many, or a class where the clone is expanded.

length: 15; V: TRBV30; J: TRBJ1-2; D: .; size: .; CDR3: CAWSPSGVLVFGYTF; DNA: TGTGCCTGGAGTCCTTCCGGGGTGTTAGTCTTCGGCTACACCTTC
length: 11; V: TRBV20-1; J: TRBJ1-4; D: .; size: .; CDR3: CSLERNEKLFF; DNA: TGCAGCCTGGAAAGAAATGAAAAACTGTTTTTT
length: 14; V: TRBV6-5; J: TRBJ1-6; D: TRBD1; size: few; CDR3: CASRRDRDNSPLHF; DNA: TGTGCCAGCAGGAGGGACAGGGATAATTCACCCCTCCACTTT
length: 16; V: TRBV4-2; J: TRBJ2-3; D: TRBD2; size: few; CDR3: CASSESGGATQDTQYF; DNA: TGTGCCAGCAGCGAATCGGGAGGGGCCACACAGGATACGCAGTATTTT
length: 16; V: TRBV27; J: TRBJ1-2; D: TRBD1; size: few; CDR3: CASSLGYRGRGGGYTF; DNA: TGTGCCAGCAGCCTGGGATACAGGGGGCGTGGCGGTGGCTACACCTTC
length: 15; V: TRBV6-5; J: TRBJ2-3; D: .; size: .; CDR3: CASRGTGRDTDTQYF; DNA: TGTGCCAGCAGGGGCACGGGACGGGACACAGATACGCAGTATTTT
length: 16; V: TRBV11-1; J: TRBJ2-3; D: .; size: .; CDR3: CASSLMAGLTTDTQYF; DNA: TGTGCCAGCAGCTTGATGGCGGGCCTTACCACAGATACGCAGTATTTT
length: 14; V: TRBV29-1; J: TRBJ1-3; D: .; size: once; CDR3: CSAGGRGHGNTIYF; DNA: TGCAGCGCCGGGGGACGGGGCCATGGAAACACCATATATTTT
length: 14; V: TRBV30; J: TRBJ1-3; D: .; size: .; CDR3: CAWSVQGTGNTIYF; DNA: TGTGCCTGGAGTGTACAAGGGACAGGAAACACCATATATTTT
length: 16; V: TRBV9; J: TRBJ1-1; D: .; size: .; CDR3: CASSTSLQVSRTEAFF; DNA: TGTGCCAGCAGCACGAGCTTACAGGTCAGTAGGACTGAAGCTTTCTTT
length: 14; V: TRBV28; J: TRBJ1-2; D: .; size: .; CDR3: CASSLTGSSYGYTF; DNA: TGTGCCAGCAGTTTAACAGGGTCGAGTTATGGCTACACCTTC
length: 14; V: TRBV29-1; J: TRBJ2-7; D: TRBD2; size: .; CDR3: CSVVGTSGRNEQYF; DNA: TGCAGCGTTGTAGGGACTAGCGGGAGAAACGAGCAGTACTTC
length: 15; V: TRBV6-1; J: TRBJ2-7; D: TRBD2; size: .; CDR3: CASSGLAGGSYEQYF; DNA: TGTGCCAGCAGCGGACTAGCGGGAGGTTCCTACGAGCAGTACTTC
length: 14; V: TRBV29-1; J: TRBJ1-4; D: TRBD1; size: .; CDR3: CSAGGGQGTEKLFF; DNA: TGCAGCGCTGGGGGGGGACAGGGAACAGAAAAACTGTTTTTT
length: 12; V: TRBV7-2; J: TRBJ2-3; D: .; size: .; CDR3: CASSTRRNTQYF; DNA: TGTGCCAGCAGCACCAGAAGGAATACGCAGTATTTT
length: 14; V: TRBV19; J: TRBJ2-2; D: .; size: .; CDR3: CASSISVNTGELFF; DNA: TGTGCCAGTAGTATATCGGTAAACACCGGGGAGCTGTTTTTT
length: 15; V: TRBV7-9; J: TRBJ1-4; D: .; size: .; CDR3: CASSARGSLNEKLFF; DNA: TGTGCCAGCAGCGCCCGGGGGTCCCTTAATGAAAAACTGTTTTTT
length: 15; V: TRBV2; J: TRBJ2-5; D: .; size: .; CDR3: CASSPQGLLVETQYF; DNA: TGTGCCAGCAGCCCGCAGGGACTTTTGGTGGAGACCCAGTACTTC
length: 15; V: TRBV27; J: TRBJ1-4; D: .; size: .; CDR3: CASSPRQATNEKLFF; DNA: TGTGCCAGCAGTCCCAGACAGGCAACTAATGAAAAACTGTTTTTT
length: 14; V: TRBV10-1; J: TRBJ2-2; D: .; size: .; CDR3: CASNGGRGTGELFF; DNA: TGCGCCAGCAACGGGGGCCGGGGCACCGGGGAGCTGTTTTTT
length: 13; V: TRBV9; J: TRBJ1-4; D: .; size: .; CDR3: CASSVRGNEKLFF; DNA: TGTGCCAGCAGCGTTAGGGGTAATGAAAAACTGTTTTTT
length: 16; V: TRBV4-1; J: TRBJ1-1; D: .; size: .; CDR3: CASSLLRGQGNTEAFF; DNA: TGCGCCAGCAGCCTCCTCCGGGGGCAGGGGAACACTGAAGCTTTCTTT
length: 18; V: TRBV19; J: TRBJ2-2; D: TRBD2; size: .; CDR3: CASSTQLRLAGGTGELFF; DNA: TGTGCCAGTAGTACTCAACTAAGACTAGCGGGAGGGACCGGGGAGCTGTTTTTT
length: 14; V: TRBV30; J: TRBJ1-4; D: TRBD1; size: .; CDR3: CAWSVGQGTEKLFF; DNA: TGTGCCTGGAGTGTAGGACAGGGCACTGAAAAACTGTTTTTT